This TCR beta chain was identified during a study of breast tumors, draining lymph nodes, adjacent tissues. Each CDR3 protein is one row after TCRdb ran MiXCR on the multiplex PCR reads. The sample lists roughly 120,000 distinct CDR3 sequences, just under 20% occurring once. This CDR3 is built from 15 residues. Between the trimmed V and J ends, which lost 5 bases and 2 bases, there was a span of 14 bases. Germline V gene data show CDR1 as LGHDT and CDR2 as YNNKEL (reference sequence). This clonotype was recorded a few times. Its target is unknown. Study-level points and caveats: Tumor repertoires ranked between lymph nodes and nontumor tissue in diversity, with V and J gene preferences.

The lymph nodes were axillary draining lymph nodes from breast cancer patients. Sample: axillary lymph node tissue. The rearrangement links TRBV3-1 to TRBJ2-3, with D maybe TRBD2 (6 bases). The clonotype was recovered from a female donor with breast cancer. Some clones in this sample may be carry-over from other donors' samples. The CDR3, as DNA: TGTGCCAGCAGCTCCGAGGGACTCCTCACAGATACGCAGTATTTT. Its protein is CASSSEGLLTDTQYF.